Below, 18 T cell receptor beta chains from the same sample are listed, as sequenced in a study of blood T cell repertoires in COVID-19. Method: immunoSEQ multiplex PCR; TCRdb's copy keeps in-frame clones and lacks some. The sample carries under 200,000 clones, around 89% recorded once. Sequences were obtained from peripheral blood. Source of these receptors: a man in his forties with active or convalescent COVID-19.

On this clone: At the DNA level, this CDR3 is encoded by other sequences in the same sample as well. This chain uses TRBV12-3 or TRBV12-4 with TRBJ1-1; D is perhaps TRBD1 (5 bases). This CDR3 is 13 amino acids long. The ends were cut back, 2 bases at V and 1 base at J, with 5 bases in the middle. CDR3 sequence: CASSLRGNTEAFF. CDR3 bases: TGTGCCAGCAGTTTAAGGGGGAACACTGAAGCTTTCTTT.

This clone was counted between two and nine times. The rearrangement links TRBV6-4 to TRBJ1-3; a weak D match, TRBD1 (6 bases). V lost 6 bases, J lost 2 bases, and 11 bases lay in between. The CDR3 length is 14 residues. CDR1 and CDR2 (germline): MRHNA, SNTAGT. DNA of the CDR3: TGTGCCAGCAGAACGGACAGAACTGGAAACACCATATATTTT. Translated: CASRTDRTGNTIYF.

CDR3 residues: CASSLNRPYEQYF. The CDR3 DNA reads as TGTGCCAGCTCACTAAATCGTCCCTACGAGCAGTACTTC. J is TRBJ2-7 and V is TRBV18; D not certain. The V end was cut by 4 bases, the J end by 2 bases, with 9 bases between. Germline V CDR1 and CDR2: KGHSH, LQKENI. The CDR3 runs to 13 residues.

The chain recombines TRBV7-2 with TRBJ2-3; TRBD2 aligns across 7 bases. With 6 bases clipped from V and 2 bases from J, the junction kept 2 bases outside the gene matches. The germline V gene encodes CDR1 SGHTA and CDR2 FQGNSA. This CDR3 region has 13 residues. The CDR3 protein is CASRSGNTDTQYF. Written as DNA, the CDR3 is TGTGCCAGCAGAAGCGGGAACACAGATACGCAGTATTTT.

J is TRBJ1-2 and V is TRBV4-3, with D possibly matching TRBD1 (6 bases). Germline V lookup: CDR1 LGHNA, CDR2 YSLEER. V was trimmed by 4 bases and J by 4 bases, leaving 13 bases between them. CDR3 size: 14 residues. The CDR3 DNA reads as TGCGCCAGCAGCCGGCACGGACAGACCTATGGCTACACCTTC. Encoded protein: CASSRHGQTYGYTF.

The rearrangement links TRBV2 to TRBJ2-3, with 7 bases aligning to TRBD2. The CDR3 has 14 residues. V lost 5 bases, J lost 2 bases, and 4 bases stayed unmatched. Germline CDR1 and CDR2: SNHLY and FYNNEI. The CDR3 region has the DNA TGTGCCAGCAGTTACCGGGGGGACACAGATACGCAGTATTTT. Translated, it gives CASSYRGDTDTQYF.

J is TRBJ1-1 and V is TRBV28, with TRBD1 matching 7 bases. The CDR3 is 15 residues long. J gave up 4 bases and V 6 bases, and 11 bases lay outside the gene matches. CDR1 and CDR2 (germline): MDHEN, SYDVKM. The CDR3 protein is CASSPSQGESTEAFF. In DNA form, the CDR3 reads TGTGCCAGCAGCCCGAGCCAGGGGGAGAGCACTGAAGCTTTCTTT.

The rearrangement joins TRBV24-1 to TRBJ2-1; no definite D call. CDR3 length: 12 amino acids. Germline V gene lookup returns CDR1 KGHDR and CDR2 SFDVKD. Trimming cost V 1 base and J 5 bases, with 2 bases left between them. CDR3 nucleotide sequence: TGTGCCACCAGTGATTTTAACAATGAGCAGTTCTTC. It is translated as CATSDFNNEQFF.

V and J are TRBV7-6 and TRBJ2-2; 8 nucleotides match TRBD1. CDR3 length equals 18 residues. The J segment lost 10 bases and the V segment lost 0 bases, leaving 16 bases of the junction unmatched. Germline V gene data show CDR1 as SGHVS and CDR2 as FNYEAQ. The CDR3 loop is CASSLAVGAQGASEELFF. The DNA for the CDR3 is TGTGCCAGCAGCTTAGCGGTAGGCGCCCAGGGGGCGTCCGAGGAGCTGTTTTTT.

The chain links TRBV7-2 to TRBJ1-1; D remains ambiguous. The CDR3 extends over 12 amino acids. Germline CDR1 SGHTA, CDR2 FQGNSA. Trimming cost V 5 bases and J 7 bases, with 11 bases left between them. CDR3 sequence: CASSRTIYEAFF. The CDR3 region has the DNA TGTGCCAGCAGCCGTACTATTTATGAAGCTTTCTTT.

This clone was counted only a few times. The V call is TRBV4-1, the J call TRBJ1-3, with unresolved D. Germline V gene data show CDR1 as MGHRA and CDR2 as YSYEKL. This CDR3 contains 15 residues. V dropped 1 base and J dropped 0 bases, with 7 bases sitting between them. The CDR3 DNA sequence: TGCGCCAGCAGCCAAGTTCTCTACTCTGGAAACACCATATATTTT. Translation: CASSQVLYSGNTIYF.

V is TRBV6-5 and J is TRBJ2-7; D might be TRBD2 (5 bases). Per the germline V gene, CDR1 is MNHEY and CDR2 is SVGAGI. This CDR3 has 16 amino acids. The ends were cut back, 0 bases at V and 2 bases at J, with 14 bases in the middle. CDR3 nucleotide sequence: TGTGCCAGCAGTTACTCGGGGATGGCTAGCCCCTACGAGCAGTACTTC. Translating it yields CASSYSGMASPYEQYF.

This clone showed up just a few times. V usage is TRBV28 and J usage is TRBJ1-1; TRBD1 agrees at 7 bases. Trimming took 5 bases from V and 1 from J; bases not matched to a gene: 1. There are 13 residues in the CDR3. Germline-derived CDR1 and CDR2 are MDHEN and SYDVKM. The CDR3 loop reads CASSRQGNTEAFF. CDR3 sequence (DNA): TGTGCCAGCAGTCGACAGGGGAACACTGAAGCTTTCTTT.

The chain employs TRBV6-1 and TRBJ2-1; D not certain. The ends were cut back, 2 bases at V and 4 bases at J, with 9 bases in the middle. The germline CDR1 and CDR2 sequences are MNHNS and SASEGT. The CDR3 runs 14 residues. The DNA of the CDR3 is TGTGCCAGCAGTGAATATTTGAGGTACAATGAGCAGTTCTTC. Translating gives CASSEYLRYNEQFF.

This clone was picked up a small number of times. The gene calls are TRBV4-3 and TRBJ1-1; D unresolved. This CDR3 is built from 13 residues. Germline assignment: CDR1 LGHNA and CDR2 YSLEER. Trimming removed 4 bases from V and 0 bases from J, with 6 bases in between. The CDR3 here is CASSRGMNTEAFF. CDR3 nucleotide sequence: TGCGCCAGCAGCCGAGGCATGAACACTGAAGCTTTCTTT.

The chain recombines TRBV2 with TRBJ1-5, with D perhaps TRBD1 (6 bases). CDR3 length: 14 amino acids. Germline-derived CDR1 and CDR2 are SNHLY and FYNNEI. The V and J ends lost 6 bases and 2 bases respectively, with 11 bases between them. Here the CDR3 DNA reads TGTGCCAGCAGCTCCTCAGGGGGCAATCAGCCCCAGCATTTT. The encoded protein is CASSSSGGNQPQHF. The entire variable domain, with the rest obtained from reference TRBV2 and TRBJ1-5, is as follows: EPEVTQTPSHQVTQMGQEVILRCVPISNHLYFYWYRQILGQKVEFLVSFYNNEISEKSEIFDDQFSVERPDGSNFTLKIRSTKLEDSAMYFCASSSSGGNQPQHFGDGTRLSIL.

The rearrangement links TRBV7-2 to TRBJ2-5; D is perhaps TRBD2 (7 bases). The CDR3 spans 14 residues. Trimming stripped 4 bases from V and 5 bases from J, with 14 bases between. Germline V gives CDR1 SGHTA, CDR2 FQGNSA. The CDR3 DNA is TGTGCCAGCAGCTCTACAGGGAGGGGGGAGACCCAGTACTTC. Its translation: CASSSTGRGETQYF.

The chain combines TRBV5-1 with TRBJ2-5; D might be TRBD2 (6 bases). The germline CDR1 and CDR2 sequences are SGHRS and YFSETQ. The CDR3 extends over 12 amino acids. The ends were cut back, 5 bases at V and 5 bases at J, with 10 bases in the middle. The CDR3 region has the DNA TGCGCCAGCAGAGGAGGGTCCGAGACCCAGTACTTC. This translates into CASRGGSETQYF. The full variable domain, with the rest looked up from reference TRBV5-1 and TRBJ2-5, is KAGVTQTPRYLIKTRGQQVTLSCSPISGHRSVSWYQQTPGQGLQFLFEYFSETQRNKGNFPGRFSGRQFSNSRSEMNVSTLELGDSALYLCASRGGSETQYFGPGTRLLVL.